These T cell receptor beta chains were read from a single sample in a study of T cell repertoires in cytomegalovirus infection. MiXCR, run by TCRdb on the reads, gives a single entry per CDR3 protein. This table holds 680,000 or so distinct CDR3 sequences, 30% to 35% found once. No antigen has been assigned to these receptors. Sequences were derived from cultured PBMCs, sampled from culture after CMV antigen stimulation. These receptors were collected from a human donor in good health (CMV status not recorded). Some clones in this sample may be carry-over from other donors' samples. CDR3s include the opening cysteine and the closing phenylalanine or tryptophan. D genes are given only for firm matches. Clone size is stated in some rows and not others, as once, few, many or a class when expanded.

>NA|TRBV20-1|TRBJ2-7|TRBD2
TGCAGTGCAAGACTAGCGGGAGGGCCAAACGAGCAGTACTTC
CSARLAGGPNEQYF
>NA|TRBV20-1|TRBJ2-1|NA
TGCAGTGCTAGGCCCCCCGTGGGGTACAATGAGCAGTTCTTC
CSARPPVGYNEQFF
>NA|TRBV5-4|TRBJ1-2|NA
TGTGCCAGCAGCGAATCCCGGGACCGTCACTATGGCTACACCTTC
CASSESRDRHYGYTF
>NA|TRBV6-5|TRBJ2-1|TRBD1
TGTGCCAGCAGTTACTCGAGTTTAGGGGACAGGGATACTGATGAGCAGTTCTTC
CASSYSSLGDRDTDEQFF
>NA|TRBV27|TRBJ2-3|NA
TGTGCCAGCAGTTCCCACTACACGGAGATAAAGGATACGCAGTATTTT
CASSSHYTEIKDTQYF
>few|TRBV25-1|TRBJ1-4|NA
TGTGCCAGCAGGGACAGCTTGGCAACTAATGAAAAACTGTTTTTT
CASRDSLATNEKLFF
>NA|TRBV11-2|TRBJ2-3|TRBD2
TGTGCCAGCAGCCCGGGGGCGGGAGGGGTCGATACGCAGTATTTT
CASSPGAGGVDTQYF
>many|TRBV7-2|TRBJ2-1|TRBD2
TGTGCCAGCAGCTCTCGGACTAGCGGGAGGGCTGGCGATGAGCAGTTCTTC
CASSSRTSGRAGDEQFF
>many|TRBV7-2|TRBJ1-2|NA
TGTGCCAGCAGCCGACAGGAACCCTATGGCTACACCTTC
CASSRQEPYGYTF
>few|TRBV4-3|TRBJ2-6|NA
TGCGCCAGCAGCCCCACACGAGGGGCCAACGTCCTGACTTTC
CASSPTRGANVLTF
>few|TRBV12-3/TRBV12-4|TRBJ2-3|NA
TGTGCCAGCAGTAAGGGGGTACCCCGGGGGACAGATACGCAGTATTTT
CASSKGVPRGTDTQYF
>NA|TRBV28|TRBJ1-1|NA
TGTGCCAGCAGTTTACTTGACAGGACCAATGAAGCTTTCTTT
CASSLLDRTNEAFF
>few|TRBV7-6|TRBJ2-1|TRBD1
TGTGCCAGCAGCAGTAGCTTAGGGGACAGGGGCCGCGGGCAGTTCTTC
CASSSSLGDRGRGQFF
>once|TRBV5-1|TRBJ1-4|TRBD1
TGCGCCAGCAGCTTGGGGGACAGGAGCAGGGATGAAAAACTGTTTTTT
CASSLGDRSRDEKLFF
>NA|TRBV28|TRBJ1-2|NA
TGTGCCAGCAGTCCTATCATCTATGGCTACACCTTC
CASSPIIYGYTF
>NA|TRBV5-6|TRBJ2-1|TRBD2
TGTGCCAGCAGCTTGGAACTAGCGGGAATAGAGCAGTTCTTC
CASSLELAGIEQFF